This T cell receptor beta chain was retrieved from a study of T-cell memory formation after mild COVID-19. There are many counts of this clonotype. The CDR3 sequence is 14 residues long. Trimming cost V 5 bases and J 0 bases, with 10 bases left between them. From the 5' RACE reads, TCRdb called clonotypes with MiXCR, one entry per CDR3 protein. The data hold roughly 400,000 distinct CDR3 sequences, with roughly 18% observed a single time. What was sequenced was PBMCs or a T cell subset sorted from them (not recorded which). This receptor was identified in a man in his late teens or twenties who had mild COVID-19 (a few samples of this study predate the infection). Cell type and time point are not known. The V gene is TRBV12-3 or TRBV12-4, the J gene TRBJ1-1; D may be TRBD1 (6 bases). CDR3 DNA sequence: TGTGCCAGCAGTCGCCAGGGGATGAACACTGAAGCTTTCTTT. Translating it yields CASSRQGMNTEAFF.